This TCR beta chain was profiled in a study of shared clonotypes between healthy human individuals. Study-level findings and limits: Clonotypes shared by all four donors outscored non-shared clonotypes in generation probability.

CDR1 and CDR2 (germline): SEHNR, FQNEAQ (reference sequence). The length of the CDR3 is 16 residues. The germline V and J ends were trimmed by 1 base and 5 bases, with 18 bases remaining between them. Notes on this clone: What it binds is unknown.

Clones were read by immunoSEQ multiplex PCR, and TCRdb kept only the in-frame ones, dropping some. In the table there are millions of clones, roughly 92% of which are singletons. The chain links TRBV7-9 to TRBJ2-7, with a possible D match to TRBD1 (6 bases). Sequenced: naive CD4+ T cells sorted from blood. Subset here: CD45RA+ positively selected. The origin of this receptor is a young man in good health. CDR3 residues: CASSLVGAGVADEQYF. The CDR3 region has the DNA TGTGCCAGCAGCTTAGTCGGGGCAGGGGTCGCCGACGAGCAGTACTTC.